A single sample gave rise to the 30 T cell receptor beta chains below, sequenced in a study of control samples from healthy donors and cancer patients. Here immunoSEQ multiplex PCR was the method, and the copy in TCRdb shows in-frame clones only, minus some. The table shows 150,000 to 200,000 clones, with 85% to 90% occurring only once. Sequencing used blood. These TCRs come from a man between 18 and 35 years old in good health.

This clone came up a few times. The V call is TRBV7-2, the J call TRBJ2-2; D may match TRBD1 or TRBD2 (5 bases each). CDR3 length equals 16 residues. CDR1 SGHTA and CDR2 FQGNSA come from the germline V gene. Trimming pared 4 bases from V and 5 bases from J, leaving 17 bases between. Here the CDR3 DNA reads TGTGCCAGCAGCTCGGCGTGGGGGTCTCGAACCGGGGAGCTGTTTTTT. Translation gives CASSSAWGSRTGELFF.

This sequence joins TRBV6-4 and TRBJ2-3; 8 bases fit TRBD2. V lost 2 bases to trimming and J lost 6 bases; unmatched junction nucleotides: 4. CDR1 is MRHNA and CDR2 is SNTAGT in the germline V gene. This CDR3 spans 14 amino acids. CDR3 sequence reads: CASSDRGGWDTQYF. The CDR3 DNA sequence: TGTGCCAGCAGTGACCGGGGGGGCTGGGATACGCAGTATTTT.

The rearrangement uses TRBV18 and TRBJ1-3; D ambiguous. Trimming pared 2 bases from V and 0 bases from J, leaving 11 bases between. The CDR3 length is 16 residues. In germline, CDR1 is KGHSH, CDR2 LQKENI. The CDR3 DNA follows: TGTGCCAGCTCACCATATGGTAAAATCTCTGGAAACACCATATATTTT. This encodes CASSPYGKISGNTIYF.

The V call is TRBV3-1 (or the pseudogene TRBV3-2), the J call TRBJ1-2, with D uncertain. There are 17 residues in the CDR3. Germline loops: CDR1 LGHDT, CDR2 YNNKEL (reference sequence). V was shortened by 4 bases and J by 2 bases, with 20 bases between the two germline ends. The CDR3 sequence: CASSRGWTAAPNYGYTF. The CDR3 bases are TGTGCCAGCAGCCGAGGTTGGACGGCAGCTCCGAACTATGGCTACACCTTC.

CDR3 sequence: CASSLGASGSDTQYF. In DNA, the CDR3 is TGTGCCAGCAGCTTAGGCGCTAGCGGTTCGGATACGCAGTATTTT. V usage is TRBV7-2 and J usage is TRBJ2-3, with TRBD2 identical over 7 bases. This CDR3 is 15 amino acids long. CDR1 SGHTA and CDR2 FQGNSA come from the germline V gene. The V gene end was trimmed by 1 base and the J gene end by 6 bases; junction bases not matched to a gene: 7.

V is TRBV21-1 and J is TRBJ2-7; the DNA was not compared with TRBD2, the D call given in the table. TRBV21-1 is assigned pseudogene status. This CDR3 region has 16 residues. This CDR3 is CASSKPRTSDPTKQYF. CDR3 coding DNA: TGTGCCAGCAGCAAACCTCGGACTAGCGACCCTACGAAGCAGTACTTC.

V is TRBV9 and J is TRBJ2-1; 8 bases fit TRBD1. Looked up from germline, CDR1 is SGDLS and CDR2 is YYNGEE. V shed 3 bases and J 9 bases; nucleotides not matched to a gene: 8. This CDR3 contains 14 residues. As DNA, the CDR3 is TGTGCCAGCAGCGCTCCGGGACAGGAGGTTGAGCAGTTCTTC. Its translation is CASSAPGQEVEQFF.

The V gene is TRBV7-8, the J gene TRBJ2-2; 10 nucleotides agree with TRBD2. Per germline, CDR1 SGHVS and CDR2 FQNEAQ. The CDR3 sequence is 16 residues long. V shed 5 bases, J shed 4 bases, and the junction held 7 bases outside the gene matches. CDR3 in amino acids: CASSPRPSGGTGELFF. CDR3 coding DNA: TGTGCCAGCAGCCCCCGTCCTAGCGGGGGCACCGGGGAGCTGTTTTTT.

The chain couples TRBV5-1 to TRBJ2-5; 7 nucleotides agree with TRBD1. The V and J ends lost 4 bases and 5 bases, in that order; junction bases with no gene match: 8. Germline CDR1 is SGHRS and CDR2 is YFSETQ. The CDR3 sequence is 14 residues long. CDR3 region: CASSPRTGYETQYF. In nucleotides, the CDR3 is TGCGCCAGCAGCCCACGGACAGGATACGAGACCCAGTACTTC.

The chain carries TRBV28 and TRBJ2-7, with a tentative D call TRBD1 (5 bases). The length of the CDR3 is 15 residues. Trimming took 5 bases from V and 2 from J, leaving 16 bases between them. The germline V gene has CDR1 MDHEN and CDR2 SYDVKM. CDR3 bases: TGTGCCAGCAGTGCCGCCAAGAGGACACCCTACGAGCAGTACTTC. The encoded protein is CASSAAKRTPYEQYF.

This sequence joins TRBV5-6 and TRBJ1-2; no firm D call. CDR1 SGHDT and CDR2 YYEEEE come from the germline V gene. V was shortened by 6 bases and J by 2 bases, with 11 bases between the two germline ends. This CDR3 has 13 residues. In DNA, the CDR3 is TGTGCCAGCACCTTCGGACGGAACTATGGCTACACCTTC. It encodes CASTFGRNYGYTF.

The V call is TRBV19, the J call TRBJ2-1, with D unresolved. Looked up from germline, CDR1 is LNHDA and CDR2 is SQIVND (reference sequence). The CDR3 sequence is 14 residues long. V was pared by 5 bases and J by 4 bases, with 12 bases between. Written as DNA, the CDR3 is TGTGCCAGTAGTCTCAACCCGGGTTACAATGAGCAGTTCTTC. Translation: CASSLNPGYNEQFF.

V usage is TRBV20-1 and J usage is TRBJ2-7; D unclear. The CDR3 runs to 11 residues. Germline V lookup: CDR1 DFQATT, CDR2 SNEGSKA (reference sequence). The germline V and J ends were trimmed by 5 bases and 3 bases, with 8 bases remaining between them. The CDR3 coding sequence is TGCAGTGCTTGGACGGACTACGAGCAGTACTTC. Translation: CSAWTDYEQYF.

This clone appeared a few times. The V gene is TRBV19, the J gene TRBJ1-2; D possibly corresponds to TRBD1 (6 bases). The V end was cut by 2 bases, the J end by 8 bases, with 12 bases between. Germline V lookup: CDR1 LNHDA, CDR2 SQIVND (reference sequence). CDR3 length: 13 amino acids. CDR3 loop: CASSISQGRGYTF. The CDR3 DNA reads TGTGCCAGTAGTATATCACAGGGCCGAGGCTACACCTTC. Drawing the rest from reference TRBV19 and TRBJ1-2, the complete variable domain is DGGITQSPKYLFRKEGQNVTLSCEQNLNHDAMYWYRQDPGQGLRLIYYSQIVNDFQKGDIAEGYSVSREKKESFPLTVTSAQKNPTAFYLCASSISQGRGYTFGSGTRLTVV.

The V and J genes are TRBV18 and TRBJ2-1; D gene unclear. This CDR3 region has 16 residues. V lost 3 bases and J 6 bases, leaving 18 bases between the germline ends. Germline V gene lookup returns CDR1 KGHSH and CDR2 LQKENI. CDR3 nucleotides: TGTGCCAGCTCACCGGACCGGACCCAACAAAGCAATGAGCAGTTCTTC. It is translated as CASSPDRTQQSNEQFF. Full variable domain (outside the CDR3, taken from reference TRBV18 and TRBJ2-1): NAGVMQNPRHLVRRRGQEARLRCSPMKGHSHVYWYRQLPEEGLKFMVYLQKENIIDESGMPKERFSAEFPKEGPSILRIQQVVRGDSAAYFCASSPDRTQQSNEQFFGPGTRLTVL.

The rearrangement joins TRBV6-2 or TRBV6-3 to TRBJ2-2; TRBD2 matches at 11 bases. The V segment lost 0 bases and the J segment 0 bases; nucleotides outside the gene matches: 9. CDR3 size: 20 residues. Per germline, CDR1 MNHEY and CDR2 SVGEGT. The CDR3 spells CASSYSLELAGVPNTGELFF. The CDR3 DNA reads TGTGCCAGCAGTTACTCACTGGAACTAGCGGGAGTTCCGAACACCGGGGAGCTGTTTTTT.

The chain employs TRBV7-2 and TRBJ2-3; D is unresolved. This CDR3 comprises 12 residues. The germline V gene encodes CDR1 SGHTA and CDR2 FQGNSA. The V and J ends lost 6 bases and 6 bases respectively, with 10 bases between them. The CDR3 DNA reads as TGTGCCAGCAGTCGAACCTCTGATACGCAGTATTTT. It specifies CASSRTSDTQYF.

The V call is TRBV30, the J call TRBJ1-3; the D is unclear. CDR1 is GTSNPN and CDR2 is SVGIG in the germline V gene (reference sequence). CDR3 length: 16 amino acids. V was shortened by 0 bases and J by 0 bases, with 12 bases between the two germline ends. The CDR3 loop reads CAWSVRRTSSGNTIYF. As DNA, the CDR3 is TGTGCCTGGAGTGTACGCAGGACGAGCTCTGGAAACACCATATATTTT. Complete variable domain (other parts from reference TRBV30 and TRBJ1-3): SQTIHQWPATLVQPVGSPLSLECTVEGTSNPNLYWYRQAAGRGLQLLFYSVGIGQISSEVPQNLSASRPQDRQFILSSKKLLLSDSGFYLCAWSVRRTSSGNTIYFGEGSWLTVV.

The chain is built from TRBV4-1 and TRBJ2-1; 11 bases map to TRBD1. The CDR3 contains 16 residues. The germline V gene has CDR1 MGHRA and CDR2 YSYEKL. Trimming at V came to 4 bases and at J to 7 bases, leaving 9 bases not matched to a gene. The CDR3 nucleotides read TGCGCCAGCAGCCTAAGCCGGACAGGGGGCAAGAATGAGCAGTTCTTC. Translation gives CASSLSRTGGKNEQFF.

The V call is TRBV5-1, the J call TRBJ2-7, with D possibly matching TRBD2 (7 bases). The CDR3 covers 14 residues. Germline V lookup: CDR1 SGHRS, CDR2 YFSETQ. The V end lost 4 bases, the J end lost 1 base, and 12 bases lay between the germline ends. DNA of the CDR3: TGCGCCAGCAGCCTACAGGGAGGGTCCTACGAGCAGTACTTC. This codes for CASSLQGGSYEQYF.

The chain carries TRBV7-6 and TRBJ2-1; TRBD2 matches at 8 bases. J gave up 7 bases and V 1 base, and 6 bases lay outside the gene matches. Germline V CDR1 and CDR2: SGHVS, FNYEAQ. There are 15 residues in the CDR3. This chain's CDR3 is CASSLGPGGRNEQFF. In DNA form, the CDR3 reads TGTGCCAGCAGCTTAGGGCCGGGGGGGCGTAATGAGCAGTTCTTC. Full variable domain (rest looked up from reference TRBV7-6 and TRBJ2-1): GAGVSQSPRYKVTKRGQDVALRCDPISGHVSLYWYRQALGQGPEFLTYFNYEAQQDKSGLPNDRFSAERPEGSISTLTIQRTEQRDSAMYRCASSLGPGGRNEQFFGPGTRLTVL.

V gene TRBV18 combines with J gene TRBJ1-2; the D gene is possibly TRBD1 (6 bases). Germline V gives CDR1 KGHSH, CDR2 LQKENI. The CDR3 runs to 15 residues. Trimming took off 3 bases at V and 1 base at J, with 12 bases between the two ends. The CDR3 protein is CASSPEKGGNYGYTF. DNA for the CDR3: TGTGCCAGCTCACCTGAAAAGGGGGGTAACTATGGCTACACCTTC.

This clone was observed a single time. The chain recombines TRBV27 with TRBJ2-3; D tentatively reads TRBD1 or TRBD2 (5 bases each). This CDR3 has 15 amino acids. Trimming pared 4 bases from V and 2 bases from J, leaving 13 bases between. Germline CDR1 MNHEY, CDR2 SMNVEV (reference sequence). CDR3 sequence (DNA): TGTGCCAGCAGTTCCGCCGGGACCCACACAGATACGCAGTATTTT. Translation: CASSSAGTHTDTQYF.

For the CDR3, the DNA is TGTGCCAGCAGTTACCAGGAGTACACTGAAGCTTTCTTT. Protein product: CASSYQEYTEAFF. The V call is TRBV6-6, the J call TRBJ1-1; D remains unclear. Germline assignment: CDR1 MNHNY and CDR2 SVGAGI (reference sequence). The ends were cut back, 2 bases at V and 3 bases at J, with 7 bases in the middle. CDR3 length: 13 residues.

V and J are TRBV6-6 and TRBJ1-4, with 9 bases matching TRBD1. The V gene end was trimmed by 5 bases and the J gene end by 8 bases; junction bases not matched to a gene: 9. This CDR3 has 15 amino acids. Germline CDR1 MNHNY, CDR2 SVGAGI (reference sequence). The CDR3 nucleotides are TGTGCCAGCAGTGGGGGGGGGACAGGGTTGGAAAAACTGTTTTTT. Amino acid sequence: CASSGGGTGLEKLFF.

A single count supports this clone. This sequence joins TRBV6-5 and TRBJ1-1; D uncertain. Looked up from germline, CDR1 is MNHEY and CDR2 is SVGAGI. Trimming took 0 bases from V and 0 from J, leaving 8 bases between them. CDR3 length equals 15 residues. Written as DNA, the CDR3 is TGTGCCAGCAGTTACTCACCAGATATGAACACTGAAGCTTTCTTT. Amino acids: CASSYSPDMNTEAFF.

The V and J genes are TRBV5-5 and TRBJ2-2; 9 bases match TRBD1. V dropped 4 bases and J dropped 6; count of bases not matched to a gene: 10. CDR3 length equals 16 residues. Germline V gene sequence: CDR1 SGHKS, CDR2 YYEKEE (reference sequence). The CDR3 DNA reads TGTGCCAGCAGCATGCACAGGGGGCTTATGGCCGGGGAGCTGTTTTTT. Residues: CASSMHRGLMAGELFF.

The rearrangement joins TRBV14 to TRBJ2-5; a weak D match, TRBD2 (6 bases). Trimming left V 2 bases short and J 2 bases short, with 18 bases between. The CDR3 totals 17 residues. Germline values: CDR1 SGHDN, CDR2 FVKESK. CDR3 in DNA: TGTGCCAGCAGCCAACGCCTGGGAGGATACTTACAAGAGACCCAGTACTTC. Its protein product is CASSQRLGGYLQETQYF.

This sequence joins TRBV29-1 and TRBJ2-7; 7 bases are shared with TRBD1. CDR1 SQVTM and CDR2 ANQGSEA come from the germline V gene. The CDR3 covers 12 residues. The ends lost 5 bases at V and 0 bases at J; junction bases unmatched: 1. CDR3 residues: CSVRQGSYEQYF. CDR3 nucleotides: TGCAGCGTTAGACAGGGCTCCTACGAGCAGTACTTC.

The chain uses TRBV5-1 and TRBJ2-5; D uncertain. V dropped 4 bases and J dropped 2 bases, with 15 bases sitting between them. The CDR3 length is 15 residues. CDR1 SGHRS and CDR2 YFSETQ come from the germline V gene. CDR3 coding DNA: TGCGCCAGCAGCCCCCTCCCGGACGGTCAAGAGACCCAGTACTTC. Its protein is CASSPLPDGQETQYF.